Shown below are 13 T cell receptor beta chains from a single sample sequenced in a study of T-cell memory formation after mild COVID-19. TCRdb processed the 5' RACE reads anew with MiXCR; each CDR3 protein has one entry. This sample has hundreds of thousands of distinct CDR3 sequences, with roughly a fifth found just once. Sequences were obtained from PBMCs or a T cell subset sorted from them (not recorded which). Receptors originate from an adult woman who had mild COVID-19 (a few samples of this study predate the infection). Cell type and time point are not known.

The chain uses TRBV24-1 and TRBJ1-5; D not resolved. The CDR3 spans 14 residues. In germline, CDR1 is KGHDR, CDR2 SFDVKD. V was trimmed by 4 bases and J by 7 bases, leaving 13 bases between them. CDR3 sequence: CATSDLGGPQPQHF. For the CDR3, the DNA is TGTGCCACCAGTGACCTGGGCGGTCCCCAGCCCCAGCATTTT.

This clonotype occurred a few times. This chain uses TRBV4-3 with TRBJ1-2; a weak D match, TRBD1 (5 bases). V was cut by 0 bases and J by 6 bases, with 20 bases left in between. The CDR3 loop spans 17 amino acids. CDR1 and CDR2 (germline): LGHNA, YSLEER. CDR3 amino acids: CASSQDGPPARAHGYTF. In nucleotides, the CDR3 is TGCGCCAGCAGCCAAGATGGTCCTCCCGCCAGGGCCCATGGCTACACCTTC.

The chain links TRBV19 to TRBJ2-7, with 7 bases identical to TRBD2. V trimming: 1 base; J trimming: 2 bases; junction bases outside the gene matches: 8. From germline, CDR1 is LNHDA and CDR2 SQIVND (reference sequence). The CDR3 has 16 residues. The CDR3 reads CASSIGASGKTYEQYF. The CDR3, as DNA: TGTGCCAGTAGTATAGGGGCTAGCGGAAAGACCTACGAGCAGTACTTC.

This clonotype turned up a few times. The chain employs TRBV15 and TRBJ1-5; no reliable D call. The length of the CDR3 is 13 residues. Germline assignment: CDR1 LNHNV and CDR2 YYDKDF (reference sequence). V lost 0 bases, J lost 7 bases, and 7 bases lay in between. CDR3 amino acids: CATSRDPPQPQHF. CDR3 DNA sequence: TGTGCCACCAGCAGAGACCCCCCACAGCCCCAGCATTTT.

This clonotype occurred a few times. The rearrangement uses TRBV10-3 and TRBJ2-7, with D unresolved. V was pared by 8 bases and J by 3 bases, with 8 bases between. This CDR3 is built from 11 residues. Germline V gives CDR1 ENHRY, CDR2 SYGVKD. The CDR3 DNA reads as TGTGCCATCTCACAGAGCTACGAGCAGTACTTC. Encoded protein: CAISQSYEQYF.

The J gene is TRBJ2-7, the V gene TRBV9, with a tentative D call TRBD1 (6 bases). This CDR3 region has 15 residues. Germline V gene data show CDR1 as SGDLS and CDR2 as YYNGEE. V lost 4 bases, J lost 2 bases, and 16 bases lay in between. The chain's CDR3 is CASSPSGVLPYEQYF. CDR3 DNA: TGTGCCAGCAGCCCTTCAGGGGTCTTGCCCTACGAGCAGTACTTC. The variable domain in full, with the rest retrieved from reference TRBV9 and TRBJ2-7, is DSGVTQTPKHLITATGQRVTLRCSPRSGDLSVYWYQQSLDQGLQFLIQYYNGEERAKGNILERFSAQQFPDLHSELNLSSLELGDSALYFCASSPSGVLPYEQYFGPGTRLTVT.

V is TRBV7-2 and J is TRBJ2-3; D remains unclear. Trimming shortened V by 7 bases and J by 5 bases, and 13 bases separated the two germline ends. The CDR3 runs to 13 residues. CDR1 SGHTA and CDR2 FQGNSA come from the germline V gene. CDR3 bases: TGTGCCAGCACCTTCGCCCCGTTAGATACGCAGTATTTT. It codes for CASTFAPLDTQYF.

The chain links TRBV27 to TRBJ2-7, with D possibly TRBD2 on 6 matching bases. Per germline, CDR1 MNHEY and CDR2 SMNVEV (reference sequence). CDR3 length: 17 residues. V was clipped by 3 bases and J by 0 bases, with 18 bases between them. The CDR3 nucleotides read TGTGCCAGCAGTTTTTTCGGGAGTCGGATTAGCTCCTACGAGCAGTACTTC. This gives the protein CASSFFGSRISSYEQYF.

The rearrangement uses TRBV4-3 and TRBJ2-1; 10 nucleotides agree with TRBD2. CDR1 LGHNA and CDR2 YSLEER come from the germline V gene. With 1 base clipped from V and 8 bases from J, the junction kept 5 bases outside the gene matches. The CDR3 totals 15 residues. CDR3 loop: CASSQGSSGRYEQFF. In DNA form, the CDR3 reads TGCGCCAGCAGCCAAGGGTCTAGCGGGAGATATGAGCAGTTCTTC.

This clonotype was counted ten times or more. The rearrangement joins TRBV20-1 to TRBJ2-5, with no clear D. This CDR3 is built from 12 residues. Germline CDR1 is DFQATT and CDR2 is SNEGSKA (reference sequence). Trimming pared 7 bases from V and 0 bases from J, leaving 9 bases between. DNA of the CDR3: TGCAGTGGTAGGCGGAACCAAGAGACCCAGTACTTC. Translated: CSGRRNQETQYF.

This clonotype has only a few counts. The CDR3 nucleotides are TGTGCCAGCAGCCCCGCCAGGGCTGCTGGGGCCAACGTCCTGACTTTC. Translating it yields CASSPARAAGANVLTF. The V and J genes are TRBV14 and TRBJ2-6; the D gene is possibly TRBD1 (5 bases). This CDR3 comprises 16 residues. V lost 4 bases to trimming and J lost 2 bases, with 12 bases between them. CDR1 is SGHDN, CDR2 FVKESK, per germline.

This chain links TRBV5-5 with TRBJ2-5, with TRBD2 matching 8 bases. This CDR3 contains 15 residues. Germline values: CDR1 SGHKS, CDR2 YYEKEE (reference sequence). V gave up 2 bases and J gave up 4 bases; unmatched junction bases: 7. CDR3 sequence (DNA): TGTGCCAGCAGCTTTACTAGCGGATGGGGAGAGACCCAGTACTTC. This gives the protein CASSFTSGWGETQYF. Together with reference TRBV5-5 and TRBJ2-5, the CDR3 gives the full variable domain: DAGVTQSPTHLIKTRGQQVTLRCSPISGHKSVSWYQQVLGQGPQFIFQYYEKEERGRGNFPDRFSARQFPNYSSELNVNALLLGDSALYLCASSFTSGWGETQYFGPGTRLLVL.

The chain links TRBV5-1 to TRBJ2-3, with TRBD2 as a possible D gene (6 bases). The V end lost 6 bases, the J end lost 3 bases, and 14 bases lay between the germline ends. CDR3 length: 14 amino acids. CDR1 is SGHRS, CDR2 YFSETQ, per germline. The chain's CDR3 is CASNLPGGTDTQYF. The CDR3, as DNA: TGCGCCAGCAACCTGCCTGGGGGGACAGATACGCAGTATTTT.